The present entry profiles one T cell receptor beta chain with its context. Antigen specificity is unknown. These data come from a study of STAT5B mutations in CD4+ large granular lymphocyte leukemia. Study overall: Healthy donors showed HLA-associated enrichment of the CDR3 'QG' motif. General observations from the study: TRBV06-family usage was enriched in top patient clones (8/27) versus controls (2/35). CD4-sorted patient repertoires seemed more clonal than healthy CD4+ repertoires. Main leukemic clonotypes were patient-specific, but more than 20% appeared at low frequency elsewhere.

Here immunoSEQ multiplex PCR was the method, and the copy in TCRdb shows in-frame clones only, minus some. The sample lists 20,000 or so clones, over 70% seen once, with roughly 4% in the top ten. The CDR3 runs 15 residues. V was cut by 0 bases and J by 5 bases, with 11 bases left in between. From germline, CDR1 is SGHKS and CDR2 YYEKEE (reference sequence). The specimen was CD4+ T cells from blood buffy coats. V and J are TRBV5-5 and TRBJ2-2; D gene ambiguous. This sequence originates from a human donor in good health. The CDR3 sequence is CASSLAADVTGELFF. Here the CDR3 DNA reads TGTGCCAGCAGCTTGGCCGCAGACGTAACCGGGGAGCTGTTTTTT.